This TCR beta chain was identified during a study of blood T cell repertoires in COVID-19. Study summary: Sample material is recorded as cDNA or gDNA derived from T cells, B-cell-depleted T cells, or PBMCs.

The CDR3 runs 13 residues. The V and J ends lost 5 bases and 7 bases respectively, with 14 bases between them. The germline CDR1 and CDR2 sequences are LNHDA and SQIVND (reference sequence). Original analysis: The authors estimated nucleated cell counts from reference gene primer amplification. Only in-frame clones appear in the TCRdb table, and some are missing; sequencing was by immunoSEQ multiplex PCR. V, J and clone size were drawn from that table, and D and trimming were deduced from the DNA. The sample contains 65,000 to 90,000 clones, 86% of which appear only once. The chain has TRBV19 and TRBJ1-2; a weak D match, TRBD1 (5 bases). The sequence was collected from an elderly woman in a cohort sampled during active or convalescent COVID-19. Sequenced material: peripheral blood. In DNA form, the CDR3 reads TGTGCCAGTAGTCGACAGTTGGTTGGTGGCTACACCTTC. Translation gives CASSRQLVGGYTF.